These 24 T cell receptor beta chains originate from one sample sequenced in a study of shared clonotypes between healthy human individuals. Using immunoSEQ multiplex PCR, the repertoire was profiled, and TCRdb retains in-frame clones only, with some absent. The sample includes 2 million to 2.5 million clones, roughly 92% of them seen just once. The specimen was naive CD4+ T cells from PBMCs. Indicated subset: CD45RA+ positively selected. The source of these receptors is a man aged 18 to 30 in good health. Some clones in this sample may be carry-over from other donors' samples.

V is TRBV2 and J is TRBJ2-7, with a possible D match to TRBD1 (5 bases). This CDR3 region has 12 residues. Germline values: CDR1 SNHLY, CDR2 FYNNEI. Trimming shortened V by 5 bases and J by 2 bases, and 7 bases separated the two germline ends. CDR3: CASSRQPYEQYF. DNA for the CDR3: TGTGCCAGCAGTCGACAGCCCTACGAGCAGTACTTC.

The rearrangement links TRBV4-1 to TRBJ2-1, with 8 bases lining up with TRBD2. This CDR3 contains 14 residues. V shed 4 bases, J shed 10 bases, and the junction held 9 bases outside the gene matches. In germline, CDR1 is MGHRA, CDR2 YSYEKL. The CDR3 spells CASSLSGVIEEQFF. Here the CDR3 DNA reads TGCGCCAGCAGCCTTAGCGGGGTAATAGAGGAGCAGTTCTTC.

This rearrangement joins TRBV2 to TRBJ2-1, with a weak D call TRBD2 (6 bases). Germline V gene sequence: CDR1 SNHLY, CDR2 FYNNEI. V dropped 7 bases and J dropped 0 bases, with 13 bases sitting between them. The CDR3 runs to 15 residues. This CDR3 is CASTGAGSSYNEQFF. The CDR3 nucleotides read TGTGCCAGCACGGGCGCGGGAAGCTCCTACAATGAGCAGTTCTTC.

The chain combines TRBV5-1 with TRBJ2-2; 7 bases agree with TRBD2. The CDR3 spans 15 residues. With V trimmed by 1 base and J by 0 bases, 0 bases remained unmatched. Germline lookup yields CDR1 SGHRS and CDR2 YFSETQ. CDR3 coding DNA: TGCGCCAGCAGCTTGCTAGCGGCGAACACCGGGGAGCTGTTTTTT. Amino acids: CASSLLAANTGELFF.

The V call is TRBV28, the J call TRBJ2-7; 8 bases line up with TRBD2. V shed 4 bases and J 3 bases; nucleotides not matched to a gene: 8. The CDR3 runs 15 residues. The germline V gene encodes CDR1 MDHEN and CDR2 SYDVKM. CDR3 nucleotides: TGTGCCAGCAGTTCCCACAGCGGGAGAGGCTACGAGCAGTACTTC. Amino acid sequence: CASSSHSGRGYEQYF.

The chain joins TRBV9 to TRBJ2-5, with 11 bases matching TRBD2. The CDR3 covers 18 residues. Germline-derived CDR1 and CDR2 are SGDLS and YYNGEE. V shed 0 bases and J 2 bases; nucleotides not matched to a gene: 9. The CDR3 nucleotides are TGTGCCAGCAGCGTAGGGGGACTAGCGGCACGCAATCAAGAGACCCAGTACTTC. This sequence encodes CASSVGGLAARNQETQYF.

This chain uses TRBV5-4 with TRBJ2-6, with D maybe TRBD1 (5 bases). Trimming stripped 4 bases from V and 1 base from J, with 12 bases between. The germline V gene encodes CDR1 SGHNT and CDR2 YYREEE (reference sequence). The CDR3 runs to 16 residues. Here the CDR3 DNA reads TGTGCCAGCAGCGGGCAGGGTACTTCTGGGGCCAACGTCCTGACTTTC. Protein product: CASSGQGTSGANVLTF.

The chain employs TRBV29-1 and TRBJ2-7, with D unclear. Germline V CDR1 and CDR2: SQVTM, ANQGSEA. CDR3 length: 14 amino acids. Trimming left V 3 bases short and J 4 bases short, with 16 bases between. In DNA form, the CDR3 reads TGCAGCGTTGAGTCAACCGACGGAAGGTACGAGCAGTACTTC. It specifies CSVESTDGRYEQYF.

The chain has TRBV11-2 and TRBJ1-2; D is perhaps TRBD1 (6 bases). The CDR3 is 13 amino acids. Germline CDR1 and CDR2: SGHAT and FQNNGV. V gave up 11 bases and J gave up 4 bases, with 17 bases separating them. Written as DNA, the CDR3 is TGTGCCGTCAGGGGCAGTGAGAGCTATGGCTACACCTTC. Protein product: CAVRGSESYGYTF.

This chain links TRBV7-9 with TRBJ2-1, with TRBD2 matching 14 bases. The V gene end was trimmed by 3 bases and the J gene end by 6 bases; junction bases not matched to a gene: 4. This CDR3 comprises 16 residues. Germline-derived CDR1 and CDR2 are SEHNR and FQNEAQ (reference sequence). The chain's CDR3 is CASSLGLAGERNEQFF. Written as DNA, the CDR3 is TGTGCCAGCAGCTTGGGACTAGCGGGAGAGCGCAATGAGCAGTTCTTC.

The CDR3 loop is CASSVVGGSIYEQFF. CDR3 coding DNA: TGTGCCAGCAGCGTAGTCGGCGGGAGCATCTATGAGCAGTTCTTC. The chain combines TRBV9 with TRBJ2-1; 7 nucleotides align to TRBD2. The CDR3 sequence is 15 residues long. Germline V gene sequence: CDR1 SGDLS, CDR2 YYNGEE. J lost 8 bases, V lost 0 bases, and 8 bases had no gene match.

In DNA, the CDR3 is TGTGCCAGCAGGGGGGGACAAAAGCCCCAGCATTTT. Translating gives CASRGGQKPQHF. V gene TRBV28 combines with J gene TRBJ1-5, with D possibly TRBD1 on 6 matching bases. V lost 6 bases and J 8 bases, leaving 11 bases between the germline ends. From germline, CDR1 is MDHEN and CDR2 SYDVKM. The CDR3 covers 12 residues.

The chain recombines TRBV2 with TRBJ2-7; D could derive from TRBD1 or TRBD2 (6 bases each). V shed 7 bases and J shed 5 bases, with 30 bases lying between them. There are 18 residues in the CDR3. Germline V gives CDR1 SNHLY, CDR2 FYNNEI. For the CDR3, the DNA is TGTGCCAGCAACCCGGGGGCGCTTCGGATCGGGAGAGCCCACGAGCAGTACTTC. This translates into CASNPGALRIGRAHEQYF.

The DNA of the CDR3 is TGTGCCAGCAGTTACCGGGAAAAAGAAGAGACCCAGTACTTC. This encodes CASSYREKEETQYF. V usage is TRBV6-5 and J usage is TRBJ2-5, with D perhaps TRBD2 (5 bases). The V end lost 2 bases, the J end lost 3 bases, and 10 bases lay between the germline ends. Per the germline V gene, CDR1 is MNHEY and CDR2 is SVGAGI. The length of the CDR3 is 14 residues.

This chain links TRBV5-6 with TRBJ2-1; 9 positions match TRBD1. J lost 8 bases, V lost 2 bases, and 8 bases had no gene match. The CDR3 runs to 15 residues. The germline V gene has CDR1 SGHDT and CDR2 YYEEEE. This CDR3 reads CASSFGPGQGHEQFF. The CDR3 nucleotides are TGTGCCAGCAGCTTCGGCCCGGGACAGGGACATGAGCAGTTCTTC.

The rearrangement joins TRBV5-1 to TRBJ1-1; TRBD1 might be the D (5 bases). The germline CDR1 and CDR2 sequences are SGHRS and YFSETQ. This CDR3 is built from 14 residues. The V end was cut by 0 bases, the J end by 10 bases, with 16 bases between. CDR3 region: CASSLDEGRVGAFF. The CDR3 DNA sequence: TGCGCCAGCAGCTTGGATGAAGGCAGGGTCGGAGCTTTCTTT.

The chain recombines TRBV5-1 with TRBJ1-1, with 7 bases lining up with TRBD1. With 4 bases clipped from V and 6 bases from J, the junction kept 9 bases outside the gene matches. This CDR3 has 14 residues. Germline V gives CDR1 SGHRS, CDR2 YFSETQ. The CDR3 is CASSNGQVGAEAFF. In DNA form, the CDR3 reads TGCGCCAGCAGCAACGGACAGGTCGGCGCTGAAGCTTTCTTT.

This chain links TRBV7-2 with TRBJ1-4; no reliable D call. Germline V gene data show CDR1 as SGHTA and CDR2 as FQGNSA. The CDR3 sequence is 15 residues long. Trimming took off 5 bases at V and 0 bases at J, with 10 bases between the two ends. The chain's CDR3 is CASSGNRATNEKLFF. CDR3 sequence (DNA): TGTGCCAGCAGCGGCAACAGAGCAACTAATGAAAAACTGTTTTTT. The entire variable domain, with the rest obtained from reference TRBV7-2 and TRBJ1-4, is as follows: GAGVSQSPSNKVTEKGKDVELRCDPISGHTALYWYRQSLGQGLEFLIYFQGNSAPDKSGLPSDRFSAERTGGSVSTLTIQRTQQEDSAVYLCASSGNRATNEKLFFGSGTQLSVL.

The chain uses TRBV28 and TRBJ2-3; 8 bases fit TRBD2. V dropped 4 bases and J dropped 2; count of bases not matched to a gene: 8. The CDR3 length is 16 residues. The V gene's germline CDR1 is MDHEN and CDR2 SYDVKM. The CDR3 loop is CASSSRTGGVTDTQYF. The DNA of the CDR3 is TGTGCCAGCAGTTCCCGTACGGGAGGGGTCACAGATACGCAGTATTTT.

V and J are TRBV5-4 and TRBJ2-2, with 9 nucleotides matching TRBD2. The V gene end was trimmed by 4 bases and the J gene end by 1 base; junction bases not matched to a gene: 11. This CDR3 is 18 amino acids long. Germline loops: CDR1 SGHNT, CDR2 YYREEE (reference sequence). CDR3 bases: TGTGCCAGCAGCCAGGGGGGTAGCGGGAGAATGAACACCGGGGAGCTGTTTTTT. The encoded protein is CASSQGGSGRMNTGELFF.

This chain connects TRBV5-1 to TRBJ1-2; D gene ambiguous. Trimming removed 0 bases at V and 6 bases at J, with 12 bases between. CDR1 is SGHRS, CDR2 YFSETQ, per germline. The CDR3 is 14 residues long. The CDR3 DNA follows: TGCGCCAGCAGCTTGGTTTCCGGGCAGGATGGCTACACCTTC. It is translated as CASSLVSGQDGYTF. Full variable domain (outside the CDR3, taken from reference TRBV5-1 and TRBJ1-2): KAGVTQTPRYLIKTRGQQVTLSCSPISGHRSVSWYQQTPGQGLQFLFEYFSETQRNKGNFPGRFSGRQFSNSRSEMNVSTLELGDSALYLCASSLVSGQDGYTFGSGTRLTVV.

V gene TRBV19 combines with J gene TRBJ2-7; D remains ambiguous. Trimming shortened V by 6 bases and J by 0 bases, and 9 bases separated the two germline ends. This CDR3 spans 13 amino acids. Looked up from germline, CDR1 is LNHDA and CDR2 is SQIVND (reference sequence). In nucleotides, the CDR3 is TGTGCCAGTAGCAGCCCGAGCTCCTACGAGCAGTACTTC. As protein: CASSSPSSYEQYF.

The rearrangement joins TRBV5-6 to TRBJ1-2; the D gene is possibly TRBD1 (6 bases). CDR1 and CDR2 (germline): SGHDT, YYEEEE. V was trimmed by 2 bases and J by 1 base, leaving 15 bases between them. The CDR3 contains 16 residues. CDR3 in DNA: TGTGCCAGCAGCTTTCCCGGGGGCGCGGGTAACTATGGCTACACCTTC. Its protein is CASSFPGGAGNYGYTF.

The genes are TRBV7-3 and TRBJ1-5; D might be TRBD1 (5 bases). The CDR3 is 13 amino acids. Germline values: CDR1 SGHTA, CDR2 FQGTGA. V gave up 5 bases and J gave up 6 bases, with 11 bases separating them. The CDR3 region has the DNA TGTGCCAGCAGCCTCGCCGGGGGTCAGCCCCAGCATTTT. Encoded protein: CASSLAGGQPQHF.